Listed below are T cell receptor beta chains from one sample, sequenced in a study of blood T cell repertoires in COVID-19. Measured with immunoSEQ multiplex PCR; TCRdb has only the in-frame clones, and not every one. The table lists more than 150,000 clones, 80% to 90% of them singletons. The sequencing sample was made of peripheral blood. The receptor set was obtained from a woman under 30 who had recovered from COVID-19. The CDR3 runs from the conserved cysteine through the conserved F or W. Each record gives: clone size, J gene, D gene, V gene, CDR3 DNA, CDR3 protein. D genes are given only for firm matches. Size is stated for part of the rows, as once, few or many counts, or as a class when the clone is expanded.

>NA|TRBJ2-2|TRBD1|TRBV7-9
TGTGCCAGCAGCTTAGCGCCGACAGGGGCGAACACCGGGGAGCTGTTTTTT
CASSLAPTGANTGELFF
>NA|TRBJ1-5|NA|TRBV5-8
TGTGCCAGCAGCTTGGGGGACACCAGCAATCAGCCCCAGCATTTT
CASSLGDTSNQPQHF
>NA|TRBJ2-2|TRBD2|TRBV2
TGTGCCAGCAACCTCGCATTAGCGGGAGCCGGGGAGCTGTTTTTT
CASNLALAGAGELFF
>few|TRBJ2-2|NA|TRBV27
TGTGCCAGCAGCCTGAACACCGGGGAGCTGTTTTTT
CASSLNTGELFF
>NA|TRBJ2-3|TRBD2|TRBV7-2
TGTGCCAGCAGCTACGAGCGGGGGAGGGATACGCAGTATTTT
CASSYERGRDTQYF
>NA|TRBJ1-1|NA|TRBV2
TGTGCCAGCAGCAGTGAACAGGGTGTTTCGGGCACTGAAGCTTTCTTT
CASSSEQGVSGTEAFF
>NA|TRBJ1-1|NA|TRBV3-1/TRBV3-2
TGTGCCAGCAGCCAAACAGGGATCACTGAAGCTTTCTTT
CASSQTGITEAFF
>NA|TRBJ1-2|NA|TRBV30
TGTGCGGGCCCCCCCGAGCAGGCCTCAGGTGGCTACACCTTC
CAGPPEQASGGYTF
>NA|TRBJ2-7|NA|TRBV27
TGTGCCAGCAGTTTCCTAAGCTCCTACGAGCAGTACTTC
CASSFLSSYEQYF
>NA|TRBJ2-6|NA|TRBV18
TGTGCCAGCTCACCAGGGGGCCCACACTCTGGGGCCAACGTCCTGACTTTC
CASSPGGPHSGANVLTF
>once|TRBJ2-1|TRBD2|TRBV6-1
TGTGCCAGCAGTGGGGGACTAGCGAGCTCCTACAATGAGCAGTTCTTC
CASSGGLASSYNEQFF
>NA|TRBJ2-5|TRBD2|TRBV27
TGTGCCAGCAGTTTATCGATCACCCGGGGGGTAGAGACCCAGTACTTC
CASSLSITRGVETQYF
>NA|TRBJ2-1|TRBD1|TRBV7-2
TGTGCCAGCAGCCCCACCCGACAGGGGAACAATGAGCAGTTCTTC
CASSPTRQGNNEQFF
>NA|TRBJ2-3|TRBD2|TRBV3-1/TRBV3-2
TGTGCCAGCAGGGCTACGGGGGCGGGAGGCCCCCTGAAGCAGTATTTT
CASRATGAGGPLKQYF
>many|TRBJ2-1|NA|TRBV19
TGTGCCAGTAGTATCGCACAGTTCACCTACAATGAGCAGTTCTTC
CASSIAQFTYNEQFF
>NA|TRBJ2-1|TRBD2|TRBV4-1
TGCGCCAGCAGCACTAGCGGGGGGACCTACAATGAGCAGTTCTTC
CASSTSGGTYNEQFF
>NA|TRBJ1-4|NA|TRBV4-1
TGCGCCAGCACCGGGTCCATCGATGAAAAACTGTTTTTT
CASTGSIDEKLFF
>NA|TRBJ1-2|NA|TRBV6-2/TRBV6-3
TGTGCCAGCAGTTACGGAGGGTTTGGCTACACCTTC
CASSYGGFGYTF
>NA|TRBJ1-2|TRBD1|TRBV5-1
TGCGCCAGCAGCTCGACCGACAGGGACGGGGGCTACACCTTC
CASSSTDRDGGYTF
>NA|TRBJ2-4|TRBD2|TRBV2
TGTGCCAGCAGCAATAGGCGGGGGGGCCTACTAGCCAAAAACATTCAGTACTTC
CASSNRRGGLLAKNIQYF
>NA|TRBJ1-2|NA|TRBV19
TGTGCCAGTAGTATAGACCCCTCGGGGAGGGGAGGCTACACCTTC
CASSIDPSGRGGYTF
>NA|TRBJ2-1|NA|TRBV29-1
TGCAGCGTTGACGCTACCCGGGACTTCTATTACAATGAGCAGTTCTTC
CSVDATRDFYYNEQFF
>NA|TRBJ2-1|NA|TRBV27
TGTGCCATCGCCACTTGGGGTCACAGGGGGGGTGTTGAGCAGTTCTTC
CAIATWGHRGGVEQFF
>NA|TRBJ2-3|TRBD2|TRBV29-1
TGCAGCGTTGAAGGAGCGGGGAGGGCTTTGTACACAGATACGCAGTATTTT
CSVEGAGRALYTDTQYF
>NA|TRBJ1-2|NA|TRBV7-2
TGTGCCAGCAGCTTAGTAACAGGCACTAACTATGGCTACACCTTC
CASSLVTGTNYGYTF
>NA|TRBJ1-4|NA|TRBV5-6
TGTGCCAGCAGCCCCGGGGGACCCAATAATGAAAAACTGTTTTTT
CASSPGGPNNEKLFF
>NA|TRBJ1-6|NA|TRBV2
TGTGCCAGCCAGGAGGACGAGATTACCTATAATTCACCCCTCCACTTT
CASQEDEITYNSPLHF
>NA|TRBJ2-2|NA|TRBV2
TGTGCCAGCAGCACAGCGAACACCGGGGAGCTGTTTTTT
CASSTANTGELFF
>NA|TRBJ2-7|TRBD1|TRBV19
TGTGCCAGTAGTATCGACCCCCGACAGGGGCTCTACGAGCAGTACTTC
CASSIDPRQGLYEQYF
>NA|TRBJ2-7|NA|TRBV21-1
TGTGCCAGCAGCCCCAGGACAGGGCTCGACCTGTACTTC
CASSPRTGLDLYF
>NA|TRBJ2-1|NA|TRBV5-1
TGCGCCAGCAGCTTCCGGACAAGTGTGGATGAGCAGTTCTTC
CASSFRTSVDEQFF
>NA|TRBJ2-5|TRBD1|TRBV10-3
TGTGCCATCAGTGAGTCGGACAGGGGGCGCGGGGAGACCCAGTACTTC
CAISESDRGRGETQYF
>NA|TRBJ1-5|NA|TRBV10-2
TGCGCCAGCAGCCCAGACAGGAATCAGCCCCAGCATTTT
CASSPDRNQPQHF
>NA|TRBJ1-4|NA|TRBV7-2
TGTGCCAGCAGCTGGGCTGGGCAGGAGGGAGAAAAACTGTTTTTT
CASSWAGQEGEKLFF
>NA|TRBJ2-1|TRBD2|TRBV27
TGTGCCAGCACCTCTCTAGCGGGGGGTAGCTGGGGCAATGAGCAGTTCTTC
CASTSLAGGSWGNEQFF
>NA|TRBJ1-6|NA|TRBV6-5
TGTGCCAGCAACCTAATGGACAGTTCGGGATCACCCCTCCACTTT
CASNLMDSSGSPLHF
>NA|TRBJ2-3|TRBD2|TRBV7-2
TGTGCCAGCGTACCCGGCGGGGGGGTAGATACGCAGTATTTT
CASVPGGGVDTQYF
>NA|TRBJ2-5|NA|TRBV2
TGTGCCAGCTACGACGGGTACCAAGAGACCCAGTACTTC
CASYDGYQETQYF
>NA|TRBJ2-3|NA|TRBV7-9
TGTGCCAGCAGCTTATGGCCAGGCGGCACAGATACGCAGTATTTT
CASSLWPGGTDTQYF
>NA|TRBJ2-1|NA|TRBV6-5
TGTGCCAGCAGTCCACTAGTTATGAGCAATGAGCAGTTCTTC
CASSPLVMSNEQFF
>once|TRBJ2-3|NA|TRBV4-3
TGCGCCAGCAGCCAAGAGGTACACGACACAGATACGCAGTATTTT
CASSQEVHDTDTQYF